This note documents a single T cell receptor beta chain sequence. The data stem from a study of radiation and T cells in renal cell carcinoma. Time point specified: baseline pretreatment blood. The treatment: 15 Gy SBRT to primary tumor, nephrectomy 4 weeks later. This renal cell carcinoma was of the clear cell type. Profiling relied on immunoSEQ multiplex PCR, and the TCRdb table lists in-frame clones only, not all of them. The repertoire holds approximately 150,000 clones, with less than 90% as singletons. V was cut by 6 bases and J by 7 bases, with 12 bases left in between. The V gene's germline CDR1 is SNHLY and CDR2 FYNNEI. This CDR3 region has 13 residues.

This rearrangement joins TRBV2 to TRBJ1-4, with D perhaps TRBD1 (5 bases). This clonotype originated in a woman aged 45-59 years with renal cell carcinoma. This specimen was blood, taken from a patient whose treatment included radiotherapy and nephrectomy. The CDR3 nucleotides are TGTGCCAGCAGAGTGGACGGGACTGAAAAACTGTTTTTT. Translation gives CASRVDGTEKLFF.